The clone carrying this TCR beta chain was detected only a few times. V was pared by 7 bases and J by 4 bases, with 6 bases of the junction left unmatched. This CDR3 has 15 residues. Germline CDR1 SNHLY, CDR2 FYNNEI. As handled by the study authors: Amplifying reference gene primers gave estimates of nucleated cell counts. Sequenced by immunoSEQ multiplex PCR; TCRdb stores in-frame clones only, minus some. The DNA gave D and trimming, while V, J and clone size come from that table. Among approximately 90,000 clones listed, about four fifths were seen once. The record originates from a study of blood T cell repertoires in COVID-19. Study details: Some COVID-19 samples were acute and others convalescent; all came from the United States, Italy and Spain. Sample material is recorded as cDNA or gDNA derived from T cells, B-cell-depleted T cells, or PBMCs.

This clonotype was obtained from a man between 65 and 85 years old with COVID-19, enrolled during active disease. The genes are TRBV2 and TRBJ2-2; 10 bases line up with TRBD1. Sequencing input: peripheral blood. Written as DNA, the CDR3 is TGTGCCAGCACCCCGGGGACAGGGGCCACCGGGGAGCTGTTTTTT. The encoded protein is CASTPGTGATGELFF.